The 20 T cell receptor beta chains in this list originate from one sample, sequenced in a study of blood T cells in healthy people across ages. Primers used in a second PCR of about 6 to 11 cycles were a sample-barcoded 5' primer and a J-beta primer mix. TCRdb fed the 5' RACE reads into MiXCR, producing one record per CDR3 protein. The sample contains about a million distinct CDR3 sequences, around two fifths of which appear only once. The source material was blood. These receptors originate from a young man in good health.

Only a few counts were recorded for this clonotype. The genes are TRBV29-1 and TRBJ1-2; D uncertain. In germline, CDR1 is SQVTM, CDR2 ANQGSEA. Trimming took off 8 bases at V and 6 bases at J, with 19 bases between the two ends. The CDR3 loop spans 13 amino acids. CDR3: CSIIPQAEDGYTF. In nucleotides, the CDR3 is TGCAGCATAATACCACAAGCCGAGGATGGCTACACCTTC.

This clonotype has a single count. V gene TRBV29-1 combines with J gene TRBJ2-1, with 11 nucleotides matching TRBD2. The CDR3 is 14 residues long. The germline V gene has CDR1 SQVTM and CDR2 ANQGSEA. After removal of 1 base from V and 6 bases from J, the junction contained 2 bases not matched to a gene. This chain's CDR3 is CSVEVAGGTNEQFF. In nucleotides, the CDR3 is TGCAGCGTTGAAGTAGCGGGAGGGACCAATGAGCAGTTCTTC.

This clonotype has a handful of counts. V is TRBV4-2 and J is TRBJ1-5; no reliable D call. Trimming removed 0 bases from V and 1 base from J, with 13 bases in between. CDR3 length equals 17 residues. Germline CDR1 LGHNA, CDR2 YNFKEQ. The CDR3 bases are TGTGCCAGCAGCCAAGATCTGGGTTGGAGGAGCAATCAGCCCCAGCATTTT. Translated: CASSQDLGWRSNQPQHF.

The chain couples TRBV20-1 to TRBJ1-1; D perhaps matches TRBD1 (5 bases). Germline V gene data show CDR1 as DFQATT and CDR2 as SNEGSKA (reference sequence). The CDR3 loop spans 14 amino acids. V lost 3 bases, J lost 5 bases, and 16 bases lay in between. CDR3 in amino acids: CSASHGGEGTEAFF. CDR3 sequence (DNA): TGCAGTGCTAGTCACGGAGGGGAGGGGACTGAAGCTTTCTTT.

The chain links TRBV7-8 to TRBJ1-5; D might be TRBD1 (6 bases). From germline, CDR1 is SGHVS and CDR2 FQNEAQ. This CDR3 is 17 amino acids long. V lost 5 bases and J 0 bases, leaving 17 bases between the germline ends. Here the CDR3 DNA reads TGTGCCAGCAGCACGAGACAGGCGGACGATAGCAATCAGCCCCAGCATTTT. The encoded protein is CASSTRQADDSNQPQHF.

V usage is TRBV29-1 and J usage is TRBJ1-1; TRBD1 is a possible D gene (5 bases). Trimming cost V 3 bases and J 1 base, with 12 bases left between them. There are 14 residues in the CDR3. Germline V gene sequence: CDR1 SQVTM, CDR2 ANQGSEA. Written as DNA, the CDR3 is TGCAGCGTTGAGGCGGGGGACCCGAACACTGAAGCTTTCTTT. It encodes CSVEAGDPNTEAFF.

Ten or more counts support this clonotype. The rearrangement links TRBV7-9 to TRBJ2-7, with no clear D. Germline CDR1 reads SEHNR; CDR2 reads FQNEAQ (reference sequence). Trimming left V 2 bases short and J 3 bases short, with 11 bases between. This CDR3 spans 14 amino acids. DNA for the CDR3: TGTGCCAGCAGCTTAATTCCCAGAAACTACGAGCAGTACTTC. Encoded protein: CASSLIPRNYEQYF.

The genes are TRBV9 and TRBJ2-4; TRBD2 matches 10 bases. The CDR3 extends over 18 amino acids. V lost 1 base, J lost 3 bases, and 10 bases stayed unmatched. Germline CDR1 is SGDLS and CDR2 is YYNGEE. CDR3 nucleotide sequence: TGTGCCAGCAGCGTAACGGTTAGCGGGGGGTCAGGCAAAAACATTCAGTACTTC. Its protein product is CASSVTVSGGSGKNIQYF.

A few counts support this clonotype. The chain joins TRBV18 to TRBJ2-1; a possible D gene is TRBD2 (5 bases). V was cut by 2 bases and J by 0 bases, with 11 bases left in between. The CDR3 contains 16 residues. The germline V gene has CDR1 KGHSH and CDR2 LQKENI. Here the CDR3 DNA reads TGTGCCAGCTCACCAAGCGGAGTTGGCTCCTACAATGAGCAGTTCTTC. Its translation is CASSPSGVGSYNEQFF.

Turning to this clonotype: Compared with germline, one end of the junction differs, possibly owing to a read error. The chain employs TRBV11-2 and TRBJ1-1, with TRBD1 matching over 7 bases. The CDR3 has 14 residues. Germline V gene sequence: CDR1 SGHAT, CDR2 FQNNGV. CDR3 sequence: CAGSITDRLISAFF. CDR3 coding DNA: TGTGCCGGCAGCATTACGGACAGGCTGATATCAGCTTTCTTT.

The chain recombines TRBV7-9 with TRBJ1-1, with D possibly TRBD1 on 6 matching bases. Germline V lookup: CDR1 SEHNR, CDR2 FQNEAQ (reference sequence). There are 15 residues in the CDR3. Trimming stripped 2 bases from V and 1 base from J, with 11 bases between. CDR3 bases: TGTGCCAGCAGCTTAAGCCGGGGGCGGAACACTGAAGCTTTCTTT. Its translation: CASSLSRGRNTEAFF. The variable domain in full, completed from reference TRBV7-9 and TRBJ1-1, reads DTGVSQNPRHKITKRGQNVTFRCDPISEHNRLYWYRQTLGQGPEFLTYFQNEAQLEKSRLLSDRFSAERPKGSFSTLEIQRTEQGDSAMYLCASSLSRGRNTEAFFGQGTRLTVV.

V and J are TRBV4-1 and TRBJ1-2, with D maybe TRBD1 (5 bases). The CDR3 totals 14 residues. With 3 bases removed from V and 4 bases from J, the gap between germline ends came to 12 bases. Germline V CDR1 and CDR2: MGHRA, YSYEKL. The DNA of the CDR3 is TGCGCCAGCAGCCAGGGTCGGGGGAGCTATGGCTACACCTTC. Residues: CASSQGRGSYGYTF.

CDR3 DNA: TGCAGTGCTGCCCGGACAGCAACAACTCACCCCCAGCATTTT. This codes for CSAARTATTHPQHF. The chain carries TRBV20-1 and TRBJ1-5, with a tentative D call TRBD1 (6 bases). The CDR3 covers 14 residues. V was shortened by 5 bases and J by 10 bases, with 21 bases between the two germline ends. The germline CDR1 and CDR2 sequences are DFQATT and SNEGSKA (reference sequence).

This clonotype showed up many times. V and J are TRBV12-3 or TRBV12-4 and TRBJ2-1; D possibly corresponds to TRBD1 (6 bases). The CDR3 is 14 residues long. Trimming removed 4 bases from V and 7 bases from J, with 14 bases in between. CDR3 sequence reads: CASSSGTILNEQFF. CDR3 nucleotides: TGTGCCAGCAGTTCCGGGACAATATTGAATGAGCAGTTCTTC.

Turning to this clonotype: At one end the junction does not follow the germline gene, possibly because of a read error. This sequence joins TRBV27 and TRBJ2-3; weak D call: TRBD2 (6 bases). The germline V gene has CDR1 MNHEY and CDR2 SMNVEV (reference sequence). The CDR3 spans 15 residues. The CDR3 is CASSLAGRSTDAQYF. DNA for the CDR3: TGTGCCAGCAGTTTAGCGGGGAGAAGCACAGATGCGCAGTATTTT.

The V call is TRBV4-3, the J call TRBJ1-2; 8 bases map to TRBD1. Germline assignment: CDR1 LGHNA and CDR2 YSLEER. Trimming at V came to 1 base and at J to 8 bases, leaving 15 bases not matched to a gene. The CDR3 loop spans 17 amino acids. In DNA form, the CDR3 reads TGCGCCAGCAGCCAAGCTCCAAGACAGGGGTCGTTTAACGGCTACACCTTC. Translation gives CASSQAPRQGSFNGYTF.

This clonotype was observed a handful of times. CDR3 DNA sequence: TGTGCCATCACCCCGACAGGACTCTATGGCTACACCTTC. Residues: CAITPTGLYGYTF. The chain joins TRBV10-3 to TRBJ1-2; possible D gene TRBD1, 6 bases. CDR3 length equals 13 residues. The V gene's germline CDR1 is ENHRY and CDR2 SYGVKD. V was pared by 7 bases and J by 4 bases, with 13 bases between.

This clonotype was recorded only once. The chain has TRBV19 and TRBJ2-1, with TRBD2 matching 7 bases. The CDR3 runs to 15 residues. The ends lost 3 bases at V and 8 bases at J; junction bases unmatched: 10. Looked up from germline, CDR1 is LNHDA and CDR2 is SQIVND (reference sequence). The CDR3 DNA sequence: TGTGCCAGTAGTATCGGGACTACCTATAAATATGAGCAGTTCTTC. Residues: CASSIGTTYKYEQFF.

The rearrangement links TRBV6-5 to TRBJ1-2, with unresolved D. Germline loops: CDR1 MNHEY, CDR2 SVGAGI. V was clipped by 2 bases and J by 4 bases, with 8 bases between them. The CDR3 runs to 13 residues. CDR3 DNA sequence: TGTGCCAGCAGTTACGCGGGGATCTATGGCTACACCTTC. As protein: CASSYAGIYGYTF.

The chain recombines TRBV4-1 with TRBJ2-1; D ambiguous. This CDR3 has 14 amino acids. Trimming took off 2 bases at V and 8 bases at J, with 13 bases between the two ends. Germline assignment: CDR1 MGHRA and CDR2 YSYEKL. The CDR3 DNA is TGCGCCAGCAGCCAAATAGAGAACCGGGATGAGCAGTTCTTC. It yields the protein CASSQIENRDEQFF.